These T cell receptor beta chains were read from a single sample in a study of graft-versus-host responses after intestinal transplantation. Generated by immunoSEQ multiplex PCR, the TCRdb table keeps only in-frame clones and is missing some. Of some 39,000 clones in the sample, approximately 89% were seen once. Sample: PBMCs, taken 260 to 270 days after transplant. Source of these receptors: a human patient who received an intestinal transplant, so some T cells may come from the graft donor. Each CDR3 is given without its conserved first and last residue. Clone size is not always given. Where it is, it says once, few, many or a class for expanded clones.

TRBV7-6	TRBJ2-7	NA	ASSLVASGGSSSYEQY
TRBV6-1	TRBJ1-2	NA	ASSGGDGANYGYT
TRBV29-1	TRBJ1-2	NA	SVEELDSAGYGYT
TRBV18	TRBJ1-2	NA	ASSPRSDGYT
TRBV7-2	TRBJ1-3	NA	ASSPSASTARTSGNTIY
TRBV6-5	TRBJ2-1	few	ASSYGTRPYNEQF
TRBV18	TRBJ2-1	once	ASSPPGSSYNEQF
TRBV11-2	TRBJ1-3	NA	ASSPYRGPSSGNTIY
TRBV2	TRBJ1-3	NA	ASILGGSSGNTIY
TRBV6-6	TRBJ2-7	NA	ASSSPTSGGYEQY
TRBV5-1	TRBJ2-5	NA	ASSLASYQETQY
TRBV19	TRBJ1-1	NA	ASSIGSMQEAF
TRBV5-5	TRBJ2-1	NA	ASSLGLAYNEQF
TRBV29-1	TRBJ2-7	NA	SVMGRYLLDEQY
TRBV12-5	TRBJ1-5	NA	ASETGFGQPQH
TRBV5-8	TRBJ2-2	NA	ASSLTAGGRLF
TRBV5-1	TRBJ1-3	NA	ASRQSSGNTIY
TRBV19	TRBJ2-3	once	ASSIDLWDRGDTQY
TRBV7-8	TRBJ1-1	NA	ASSLGTGNTEAF
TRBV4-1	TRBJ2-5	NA	ASSQGRGAPGSLETQY
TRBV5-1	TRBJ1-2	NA	ASSPGQVLLSNYGYT
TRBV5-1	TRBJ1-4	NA	ASSLRGTGYEKLF